Listed below are T cell receptor beta chains from one sample, sequenced in a study of blood T cell repertoires in COVID-19. The protocol was immunoSEQ multiplex PCR, while the TCRdb copy is restricted to in-frame clones and leaves out a portion. Of about 260,000 clones listed, about 87% are singletons. The sequenced sample consisted of peripheral blood. The receptors shown here come from a woman aged 50 to 60 with acute or convalescent COVID-19. CDR3s include the opening cysteine and the closing phenylalanine or tryptophan. The D gene is left open where the match is weak. Some rows mark clone size as missing; the rest say once, few, many or name a class of expanded clone.

j_gene	v_gene	abundance	d_gene	CDR3aa	CDR3nt
TRBJ1-4	TRBV18	NA	NA	CASLPSRGTNEKLFF	TGTGCCAGCCTACCATCCCGGGGGACTAATGAAAAACTGTTTTTT
TRBJ2-1	TRBV11-2	NA	TRBD2	CASSLRRTSGREQFF	TGTGCCAGCAGCTTACGTCGGACTAGCGGCCGGGAGCAGTTCTTC
TRBJ2-1	TRBV27	NA	TRBD2	CASRETSGDSRTYNEQFF	TGTGCCAGCAGAGAGACTAGCGGGGACTCCCGTACATACAATGAGCAGTTCTTC
TRBJ2-7	TRBV11-2	NA	NA	CASSLLGRPSSYEQYF	TGTGCCAGCAGCTTATTGGGGCGGCCAAGCTCCTACGAGCAGTACTTC
TRBJ2-7	TRBV11-2	NA	NA	CASSTAMEQYF	TGTGCCAGCAGCACTGCGATGGAGCAGTACTTC
TRBJ1-2	TRBV10-3	NA	NA	CAISEGGDGYTF	TGTGCCATCAGTGAGGGGGGGGACGGCTACACCTTC
TRBJ2-7	TRBV29-1	NA	TRBD1	CSVEGTGYEQYF	TGCAGCGTTGAAGGGACAGGGTACGAGCAGTACTTC
TRBJ1-1	TRBV29-1	NA	TRBD1	CSGNRGDTEAFF	TGCAGCGGAAACAGGGGCGACACTGAAGCTTTCTTT
TRBJ2-2	TRBV20-1	NA	NA	CSASAGELFF	TGCAGTGCTAGTGCGGGGGAGCTGTTTTTT
TRBJ1-2	TRBV18	NA	NA	CASSPPTGDYGYTF	TGTGCCAGCTCACCACCTACAGGAGACTATGGCTACACCTTC
TRBJ1-1	TRBV18	NA	NA	CASSRAGLMNTEAFF	TGTGCCAGCTCACGAGCGGGACTCATGAACACTGAAGCTTTCTTT
TRBJ1-2	TRBV3-1/TRBV3-2	NA	NA	CASTHREGGRGYTF	TGTGCCAGCACCCACAGGGAAGGAGGGCGCGGCTACACCTTC
TRBJ1-1	TRBV29-1	NA	NA	CSVARYPEAFF	TGCAGCGTTGCCCGGTATCCTGAAGCTTTCTTT
TRBJ1-6	TRBV3-1/TRBV3-2	NA	TRBD1	CASSLGQGNSPLHF	TGTGCCAGCAGCCTAGGACAGGGGAATTCACCCCTCCACTTT
TRBJ1-4	TRBV28	NA	TRBD1	CASSSSGTVNEKLFF	TGTGCCAGCAGTTCGTCCGGGACAGTTAATGAAAAACTGTTTTTT
TRBJ2-1	TRBV5-5	NA	TRBD1	CASSSSGQTYNEQFF	TGTGCCAGCAGCTCATCGGGACAGACCTACAATGAGCAGTTCTTC
TRBJ2-5	TRBV15	NA	TRBD1	CATRQGAGETQYF	TGTGCCACCAGACAGGGGGCTGGAGAGACCCAGTACTTC
TRBJ2-1	TRBV19	NA	TRBD2	CASSMTSGTLFF	TGTGCCAGTAGTATGACTAGCGGGACTTTGTTCTTC
TRBJ1-2	TRBV13	once	TRBD1	CASSFDRGRNYGYTF	TGTGCCAGCAGCTTTGACAGGGGGAGGAACTATGGCTACACCTTC
TRBJ2-1	TRBV15	NA	TRBD2	CATSDRTSGRNEQFF	TGTGCCACCAGCGACCGGACTAGCGGGAGGAATGAGCAGTTCTTC
TRBJ2-1	TRBV5-1	NA	NA	CASSLSGDYNEQFF	TGCGCCAGCAGCTTGTCCGGGGACTACAATGAGCAGTTCTTC
TRBJ2-7	TRBV5-1	NA	NA	CASSPFTGGTAYEQYF	TGCGCCAGCAGCCCCTTCACAGGCGGGACAGCCTACGAGCAGTACTTC
TRBJ1-6	TRBV5-1	NA	TRBD1	CASSLEPQGQGSSPLHF	TGCGCCAGCAGCTTGGAACCCCAAGGACAGGGTAGCTCACCCCTCCACTTT
TRBJ1-6	TRBV27	NA	NA	CASSSLWQASSYNSPLHF	TGTGCCAGCAGTTCCCTATGGCAGGCGAGCTCCTATAATTCACCCCTCCACTTT
TRBJ1-4	TRBV28	NA	NA	CASSAIAGGISEKLFF	TGTGCCAGCAGTGCGATAGCGGGGGGGATAAGTGAAAAACTGTTTTTT
TRBJ2-7	TRBV24-1	NA	TRBD1	CATSADGTDEQYF	TGTGCCACCAGTGCCGATGGGACAGACGAGCAGTACTTC
TRBJ1-2	TRBV9	NA	NA	CASSGIDRAGYTF	TGTGCCAGCAGCGGGATTGACAGAGCCGGCTACACCTTC
TRBJ2-6	TRBV5-1	NA	NA	CASSLALSGSGANVLTF	TGCGCCAGCAGCTTGGCGTTGTCAGGCTCTGGGGCCAACGTCCTGACTTTC
TRBJ2-1	TRBV29-1	NA	TRBD1	CSARRDRGYNEQFF	TGCAGCGCTCGCCGGGACAGGGGATACAATGAGCAGTTCTTC
TRBJ1-5	TRBV15	NA	NA	CATSRAKAEGGQPQHF	TGTGCCACCAGCAGAGCTAAGGCCGAGGGAGGTCAGCCCCAGCATTTT
TRBJ2-5	TRBV5-1	NA	TRBD2	CASSRRRLAAQETQYF	TGCGCCAGCAGCCGAAGGCGACTAGCGGCCCAAGAGACCCAGTACTTC
TRBJ1-5	TRBV27	NA	NA	CASRRTVYSNQPQHF	TGTGCCAGCAGACGCACAGTTTATAGCAATCAGCCCCAGCATTTT
TRBJ1-1	TRBV7-9	NA	TRBD1	CASNPGQGAYTEAFF	TGTGCCAGCAACCCGGGGCAGGGGGCGTACACTGAAGCTTTCTTT
TRBJ2-1	TRBV7-3	NA	TRBD1	CASSTNRGSYNEQFF	TGTGCCAGCAGCACGAACAGGGGGAGCTACAATGAGCAGTTCTTC
TRBJ1-1	TRBV29-1	NA	NA	CSVGPRYQDTEAFF	TGCAGCGTTGGTCCAAGGTATCAGGACACTGAAGCTTTCTTT
TRBJ2-7	TRBV5-1	NA	TRBD1	CASSTDRGREQYF	TGCGCCAGCAGCACGGACAGGGGGCGCGAGCAGTACTTC
TRBJ2-3	TRBV29-1	once	NA	CSVGGGSGGKGPDTQYF	TGCAGCGTTGGTGGGGGTTCGGGGGGCAAGGGTCCAGATACGCAGTATTTT
TRBJ2-6	TRBV7-3	NA	NA	CASSKTGSSGANVLTF	TGTGCCAGCAGCAAAACAGGAAGCTCTGGGGCCAACGTCCTGACTTTC
TRBJ1-1	TRBV7-9	NA	NA	CASSLEGLYTEAFF	TGTGCCAGCAGTCTGGAGGGGCTGTACACTGAAGCTTTCTTT
TRBJ2-7	TRBV18	NA	NA	CASSPKSERRTVFYEQYF	TGTGCCAGCTCACCAAAGTCGGAAAGGAGGACAGTATTCTACGAGCAGTACTTC
TRBJ2-2	TRBV27	NA	NA	CASTRGFNTGELFF	TGTGCCAGCACTCGGGGATTTAACACCGGGGAGCTGTTTTTT